The 23 T cell receptor beta chains in this list originate from one sample, sequenced in a study of a mutant IDH1 vaccine in newly diagnosed glioma. Time point reported: week 23, last vaccination. The content of each vaccine dose was 300 ug of mutant IDH1 20-mer peptide, and topical imiquimod accompanied it. Sequencing was performed with immunoSEQ multiplex PCR; in TCRdb, only in-frame clones are kept and a portion is missing. Of just over 80,000 clones listed, roughly 85% are singletons. No antigens are known for them. The sample here was PBMCs, taken from a glioma patient whose treatment included an IDH1 peptide vaccine. These receptors were obtained from a man younger than 40 with glioma. Some clones in this sample may be carry-over from other donors' samples.

This clone was observed once. This rearrangement joins TRBV10-3 to TRBJ2-1; 10 nucleotides line up with TRBD2. Germline V CDR1 and CDR2: ENHRY, SYGVKD. The CDR3 loop spans 15 amino acids. J lost 7 bases, V lost 3 bases, and 6 bases had no gene match. The CDR3 DNA follows: TGTGCCATCAGTGATCGAGCGGGAGGGTGGAATGAGCAGTTCTTC. Its protein is CAISDRAGGWNEQFF.

V usage is TRBV7-9 and J usage is TRBJ1-6; possibly TRBD1 for D (5 bases). With 2 bases removed from V and 8 bases from J, the gap between germline ends came to 7 bases. CDR1 is SEHNR and CDR2 is FQNEAQ in the germline V gene (reference sequence). This CDR3 spans 13 amino acids. The CDR3 DNA is TGTGCCAGCAGCTTATCGACAGATTCACCCCTCCACTTT. Amino acids: CASSLSTDSPLHF.

The rearrangement joins TRBV30 to TRBJ2-1; weak D call: TRBD1 (6 bases). Trimming pared 4 bases from V and 6 bases from J, leaving 16 bases between. The germline V gene encodes CDR1 GTSNPN and CDR2 SVGIG (reference sequence). The CDR3 has 14 residues. In DNA form, the CDR3 reads TGTGCCTGGAACCGGGACATGCGGACCAATGAGCAGTTCTTC. The encoded protein is CAWNRDMRTNEQFF.

V is TRBV30 and J is TRBJ1-2; a possible D gene is TRBD1 (5 bases). CDR1 and CDR2 from the germline V gene are GTSNPN and SVGIG (reference sequence). V lost 7 bases and J lost 4, with 25 bases in between. The CDR3 is made up of 16 amino acids. The CDR3 loop reads CASDTIRQRRGYGYTF. The CDR3 bases are TGTGCCTCCGACACAATTAGACAGAGACGAGGCTATGGCTACACCTTC.

The V gene is TRBV4-3, the J gene TRBJ1-5; no reliable D call. The germline V gene has CDR1 LGHNA and CDR2 YSLEER. The CDR3 has 15 residues. Trimming left V 3 bases short and J 1 base short, with 10 bases between. CDR3 coding DNA: TGCGCCAGCAGCCAGCAATTAGACAGCAATCAGCCCCAGCATTTT. It codes for CASSQQLDSNQPQHF.

In its sample, this clone is medium-sized (0.01 to 0.1%). This chain connects TRBV14 to TRBJ1-1; no clear D gene. The CDR3 length is 15 residues. V was shortened by 2 bases and J by 1 base, with 11 bases between the two germline ends. The germline V gene has CDR1 SGHDN and CDR2 FVKESK. This chain's CDR3 is CASSQNRAANTEAFF. CDR3 in DNA: TGTGCCAGCAGCCAAAATCGGGCAGCGAACACTGAAGCTTTCTTT.

The chain couples TRBV5-6 to TRBJ1-1, with D perhaps matching TRBD1 (5 bases). Germline V lookup: CDR1 SGHDT, CDR2 YYEEEE. Trimming left V 3 bases short and J 0 bases short, with 12 bases between. CDR3 length equals 15 residues. DNA for the CDR3: TGTGCCAGCAGCTCAACCGGGACTTTGAACACTGAAGCTTTCTTT. Amino acids: CASSSTGTLNTEAFF.

V and J are TRBV7-9 and TRBJ1-3, with 9 bases identical to TRBD1. Trimming cost V 2 bases and J 3 bases; bases outside gene matches: 5. Germline assignment: CDR1 SEHNR and CDR2 FQNEAQ (reference sequence). The CDR3 spans 16 residues. The CDR3 sequence is CASSLWRQGVGNTIYF. The CDR3 region has the DNA TGTGCCAGCAGCTTATGGAGACAGGGGGTTGGAAACACCATATATTTT.

The V gene is TRBV28, the J gene TRBJ1-1; D is unclear. The CDR3 has 14 amino acids. The germline V gene has CDR1 MDHEN and CDR2 SYDVKM. V lost 5 bases to trimming and J lost 5 bases, with 15 bases between them. The CDR3 DNA sequence: TGTGCCAGCAGTCCCCCACCGGGAGAGACTGAAGCTTTCTTT. Encoded protein: CASSPPPGETEAFF.

The chain links TRBV5-4 to TRBJ2-3; D remains ambiguous. V was trimmed by 0 bases and J by 5 bases, leaving 1 base between them. This CDR3 is built from 11 residues. CDR1 and CDR2 from the germline V gene are SGHNT and YYREEE (reference sequence). The chain's CDR3 is CASSLGDTQYF. CDR3 in DNA: TGTGCCAGCAGCTTGGGAGATACGCAGTATTTT.

The chain uses TRBV7-7 and TRBJ2-3, with 9 nucleotides matching TRBD1. Trimming at V came to 5 bases and at J to 1 base, leaving 4 bases not matched to a gene. The V gene's germline CDR1 is SSHAT and CDR2 FNYEAQ (reference sequence). There are 15 residues in the CDR3. CDR3 DNA: TGTGCCAGCAGCCTGGGACAGGGCGGCACAGATACGCAGTATTTT. It is translated as CASSLGQGGTDTQYF.

This clone was counted a single time. The gene calls are TRBV6-5 and TRBJ1-5, with unresolved D. Germline-derived CDR1 and CDR2 are MNHEY and SVGAGI. The CDR3 length is 15 residues. The V end lost 0 bases, the J end lost 7 bases, and 13 bases lay between the germline ends. DNA for the CDR3: TGTGCCAGCAGTTACTCTGCCAGTCGGAAACAGCCCCAGCATTTT. It translates to CASSYSASRKQPQHF.

In its sample, this clone was seen a few times. The rearrangement uses TRBV9 and TRBJ2-6, with unresolved D. V shed 2 bases and J shed 4 bases, with 10 bases lying between them. The germline V gene has CDR1 SGDLS and CDR2 YYNGEE. CDR3 length: 15 amino acids. The CDR3 region is CASSVRDEGANVLTF. The CDR3 DNA reads TGTGCCAGCAGCGTTAGGGATGAGGGGGCCAACGTCCTGACTTTC.

In its sample, this clone was seen a few times. The rearrangement links TRBV6-5 to TRBJ2-2; no reliable D call. Trimming took 9 bases from V and 0 from J, leaving 11 bases between them. The germline CDR1 and CDR2 sequences are MNHEY and SVGAGI. This CDR3 is 14 amino acids long. CDR3 in amino acids: CASKPSPNTGELFF. DNA of the CDR3: TGTGCCAGTAAGCCGAGTCCGAACACCGGGGAGCTGTTTTTT.

This clone occurred once. The V and J genes are TRBV2 and TRBJ1-4; a possible D gene is TRBD1 (5 bases). This CDR3 is 14 amino acids long. The V end lost 6 bases, the J end lost 10 bases, and 18 bases lay between the germline ends. Germline values: CDR1 SNHLY, CDR2 FYNNEI. The CDR3 sequence is CASSAGAHVGKLFF. The CDR3 DNA reads as TGTGCCAGCAGCGCCGGGGCCCATGTTGGAAAACTGTTTTTT.

Of note for this clone: Other DNA sequences in this specimen translate into the identical CDR3. CDR3 protein: CASSLTGGNTIYF. Written as DNA, the CDR3 is TGTGCCAGCAGTCTCACTGGTGGAAACACCATATATTTT. This rearrangement joins TRBV27 to TRBJ1-3; D is unresolved. The V end was cut by 5 bases, the J end by 3 bases, with 8 bases between. The CDR3 contains 13 residues. Germline V gives CDR1 MNHEY, CDR2 SMNVEV (reference sequence).

The J gene is TRBJ1-3, the V gene TRBV9; no clear D. CDR1 and CDR2 (germline): SGDLS, YYNGEE. V lost 8 bases and J lost 0, with 12 bases in between. This CDR3 spans 14 amino acids. For the CDR3, the DNA is TGTGCCAGTTCGACAACACCCTCTGGAAACACCATATATTTT. Protein sequence: CASSTTPSGNTIYF.

The V gene is TRBV29-1, the J gene TRBJ1-2; D gene uncertain. CDR3 length: 9 amino acids. The germline CDR1 and CDR2 sequences are SQVTM and ANQGSEA. The V end was cut by 3 bases, the J end by 8 bases, with 4 bases between. CDR3 sequence (DNA): TGCAGCGTTGACCCAGGCTACACCTTC. Protein: CSVDPGYTF.

CDR3 DNA sequence: TGCGCCAGCAGCCAAGAGGAGGCAGGGACTTTCTATGGCTACACCTTC. It translates to CASSQEEAGTFYGYTF. The chain links TRBV4-1 to TRBJ1-2; D possibly corresponds to TRBD1 (5 bases). The CDR3 runs to 16 residues. Per germline, CDR1 MGHRA and CDR2 YSYEKL. V dropped 0 bases and J dropped 4 bases, with 15 bases sitting between them.

This rearrangement joins TRBV30 to TRBJ1-1, with D uncertain. From germline, CDR1 is GTSNPN and CDR2 SVGIG (reference sequence). V dropped 2 bases and J dropped 4 bases, with 11 bases sitting between them. The CDR3 loop spans 13 amino acids. The CDR3 region has the DNA TGTGCCTGGAGTCCTGCATACGCCACTGAAGCTTTCTTT. Its translation is CAWSPAYATEAFF.

The chain carries TRBV7-3 and TRBJ1-2; D possibly corresponds to TRBD1 (5 bases). Deletions cut 2 bases from V and 4 bases from J, with 14 bases between. CDR3 length: 15 amino acids. CDR1 is SGHTA, CDR2 FQGTGA, per germline. The chain's CDR3 is CASSLGPGYPYGYTF. CDR3 coding DNA: TGTGCCAGCAGCTTAGGGCCAGGGTATCCCTATGGCTACACCTTC. The full variable domain, with the rest looked up from reference TRBV7-3 and TRBJ1-2, is GAGVSQTPSNKVTEKGKYVELRCDPISGHTALYWYRQSLGQGPEFLIYFQGTGAADDSGLPNDRFFAVRPEGSVSTLKIQRTERGDSAVYLCASSLGPGYPYGYTFGSGTRLTVV.

The chain uses TRBV7-9 and TRBJ2-2; no clear D gene. The CDR3 totals 16 residues. Deletions cut 6 bases from V and 4 bases from J, with 18 bases between. Germline lookup yields CDR1 SEHNR and CDR2 FQNEAQ (reference sequence). This chain's CDR3 is CASRSRTSQGTGELFF. CDR3 bases: TGTGCCAGCAGGTCCAGGACGTCTCAAGGCACCGGGGAGCTGTTTTTT.

This chain links TRBV6-1 with TRBJ1-1; D not resolved. CDR3 size: 14 residues. Germline CDR1 is MNHNS and CDR2 is SASEGT. Trimming stripped 2 bases from V and 4 bases from J, with 11 bases between. The CDR3 here is CASSEPGSGTEAFF. For the CDR3, the DNA is TGTGCCAGCAGTGAACCGGGGTCGGGCACTGAAGCTTTCTTT.